This record looks at one T cell receptor (beta chain) sequence and its context. Its antigen is as yet unknown. This sample is part of a study of T-cell memory formation after mild COVID-19. For the study at large: Across donors, TCR clusters were largely donor specific. The study, taken as a whole, reports: CD4+ contracting clones lay mainly in CM and EM, CD8+ ones in EMRA.

V was clipped by 2 bases and J by 7 bases, with 11 bases between them. CDR1 is MNHEY, CDR2 SVGEGT, per germline. The CDR3 runs to 13 residues. TCR alpha and TCR beta cDNA libraries carrying sample barcodes and UMIs came from 5'RACE with constant-segment primers. Using its own MiXCR run on the 5' RACE reads, TCRdb lists one record per CDR3 protein. Of roughly 350,000 distinct CDR3 sequences listed, roughly 13% were seen once; the top ten hold 22%. The chain recombines TRBV6-2 or TRBV6-3 with TRBJ1-1; D is undetermined. The TCR comes from a man aged 18 to 35 who had mild COVID-19 (a few samples of this study predate the infection). Cell type and time point are not known. Sequencing input: PBMCs or a T cell subset sorted from them (not recorded which). CDR3 sequence reads: CASSYETLVEAFF. The CDR3 bases are TGTGCCAGCAGTTACGAGACTCTGGTTGAAGCTTTCTTT.